A single sample is the source of the 12 T cell receptor beta chains below, sequenced in a study of blood T cell repertoires in COVID-19. The protocol was immunoSEQ multiplex PCR, while the TCRdb copy is restricted to in-frame clones and leaves out a portion. The sample yields 110,000 or so clones, 85% seen once. The sample consisted of peripheral blood. The receptors stem from a human donor in a cohort sampled during active COVID-19.

The chain uses TRBV6-5 and TRBJ2-2, with TRBD1 as a possible D gene (6 bases). The germline V and J ends were trimmed by 5 bases and 1 base, with 11 bases remaining between them. Germline assignment: CDR1 MNHEY and CDR2 SVGAGI. CDR3 size: 15 residues. CDR3: CASSLRGGNTGELFF. CDR3 nucleotide sequence: TGTGCCAGCAGTCTAAGAGGGGGGAACACCGGGGAGCTGTTTTTT.

J is TRBJ1-3 and V is TRBV5-1; D uncertain. The ends were cut back, 6 bases at V and 4 bases at J, with 17 bases in the middle. The length of the CDR3 is 15 residues. Germline CDR1 SGHRS, CDR2 YFSETQ. The CDR3 DNA sequence: TGCGCCAGCACCCGGCGCGGGGAGGCAGGAAACACCATATATTTT. This codes for CASTRRGEAGNTIYF.

The rearrangement links TRBV6-5 to TRBJ1-1, with 9 bases lining up with TRBD1. The CDR3 sequence is 13 residues long. Germline V gene sequence: CDR1 MNHEY, CDR2 SVGAGI. V shed 6 bases and J 5 bases; nucleotides not matched to a gene: 4. CDR3 loop: CASRGQGLTEAFF. CDR3 DNA: TGTGCCAGCAGGGGACAGGGATTAACTGAAGCTTTCTTT.

The chain has TRBV24-1 and TRBJ1-5; 9 bases fit TRBD1. With V trimmed by 3 bases and J by 5 bases, 4 bases remained unmatched. Germline V gives CDR1 KGHDR, CDR2 SFDVKD. The CDR3 consists of 15 residues. In DNA form, the CDR3 reads TGTGCCACCAGTGATCGGGGACAGGGTGATCAGCCCCAGCATTTT. This codes for CATSDRGQGDQPQHF.

The chain uses TRBV11-2 and TRBJ2-7; TRBD2 matches 9 bases. Losses at the gene ends were 3 bases for V and 2 bases for J; bases not matched to a gene: 2. Germline V gene lookup returns CDR1 SGHAT and CDR2 FQNNGV. The CDR3 contains 14 residues. CDR3 residues: CASSLPSGAYEQYF. As DNA, the CDR3 is TGTGCCAGCAGCTTGCCTAGCGGGGCCTACGAGCAGTACTTC.

The chain couples TRBV5-4 to TRBJ1-2; 10 positions agree with TRBD1. V shed 4 bases and J 8 bases; nucleotides not matched to a gene: 5. The CDR3 is 13 amino acids. CDR1 and CDR2 from the germline V gene are SGHNT and YYREEE (reference sequence). The CDR3 reads CASSPDRGGGYTF. The CDR3, as DNA: TGTGCCAGCAGCCCGGACAGGGGGGGCGGCTACACCTTC. The whole variable domain, remainder taken from reference TRBV5-4 and TRBJ1-2, is ETGVTQSPTHLIKTRGQQVTLRCSSQSGHNTVSWYQQALGQGPQFIFQYYREEENGRGNFPPRFSGLQFPNYSSELNVNALELDDSALYLCASSPDRGGGYTFGSGTRLTVV.

This clone has more than one count but fewer than ten. The CDR3 bases are TGCGCCAGCAGCCAGTCCTGGGAGGGGACTGAAGCTTTCTTT. Translation gives CASSQSWEGTEAFF. The chain is built from TRBV4-3 and TRBJ1-1; TRBD1 might be the D (5 bases). V dropped 3 bases and J dropped 5 bases, with 13 bases sitting between them. Germline CDR1 is LGHNA and CDR2 is YSLEER. The CDR3 sequence is 14 residues long.

In its sample, this clone was seen a few times. The chain uses TRBV5-1 and TRBJ1-5, with 7 bases identical to TRBD1. CDR3 length: 14 residues. CDR1 is SGHRS, CDR2 YFSETQ, per germline. V trimming: 4 bases; J trimming: 4 bases; junction bases outside the gene matches: 5. The CDR3 here is CASSPTGPNQPQHF. CDR3 nucleotides: TGCGCCAGCAGCCCGACAGGGCCTAATCAGCCCCAGCATTTT.

The CDR3 sequence: CASSLIAAYEQFF. The CDR3 bases are TGTGCCAGCAGTCTCATCGCGGCGTATGAGCAGTTCTTC. The chain recombines TRBV28 with TRBJ2-1, with D hard to call. Trimming cost V 5 bases and J 8 bases, with 13 bases left between them. This CDR3 region has 13 residues. Germline V gene data show CDR1 as MDHEN and CDR2 as SYDVKM.

This clone was observed a handful of times. The V and J genes are TRBV4-3 and TRBJ2-2; D is possibly TRBD2 (6 bases). The CDR3 is made up of 15 amino acids. Germline-derived CDR1 and CDR2 are LGHNA and YSLEER. V lost 2 bases and J lost 9, with 16 bases in between. CDR3 loop: CASSQNLEGRRELFF. In DNA form, the CDR3 reads TGCGCCAGCAGCCAAAATTTGGAGGGGAGGAGGGAGCTGTTTTTT.

J is TRBJ2-1 and V is TRBV9; 9 bases map to TRBD2. The CDR3 has 13 amino acids. J lost 10 bases, V lost 2 bases, and 4 bases had no gene match. CDR1 is SGDLS and CDR2 is YYNGEE in the germline V gene. Written as DNA, the CDR3 is TGTGCCAGCAGCGTCGGCGGGGGGGCAGAGCAGTTCTTC. Encoded protein: CASSVGGGAEQFF.

The CDR3 sequence: CATSDFSPRQYF. CDR3 bases: TGTGCCACCAGTGATTTCTCGCCTAGGCAGTATTTT. The rearrangement joins TRBV24-1 to TRBJ2-3, with unresolved D. Germline lookup yields CDR1 KGHDR and CDR2 SFDVKD. This CDR3 has 12 amino acids. The ends were cut back, 1 base at V and 11 bases at J, with 9 bases in the middle.